This is a list of T cell receptor beta chains from one sample in a study of neurological immune-mediated disorders. TCRdb analysed the 5' RACE reads with MiXCR anew, one entry per CDR3 protein. This sample has over 90,000 distinct CDR3 sequences, with 9.5% to 14% found just once. Specimen: PBMCs. These receptors all stem from a female donor with HTLV-1-associated myelopathy (HAM/TSP). CDR3s include the opening cysteine and the closing phenylalanine or tryptophan. D genes are given only for firm matches. The size entry is marked missing in some rows and otherwise reads once, few, many or a size class.

abundance,d_gene,v_gene,j_gene,CDR3aa,CDR3nt
many,TRBD1,TRBV15,TRBJ1-1,CATSGDRGLDTEAFF,TGTGCCACCAGCGGGGACAGGGGGTTGGACACTGAAGCTTTCTTT
-,-,TRBV12-3/TRBV12-4,TRBJ1-5,CASSSVDQPQHF,TGTGCCAGCAGTTCGGTGGACCAGCCCCAGCATTTT
once,-,TRBV28,TRBJ2-7,CASSLREGWEQYF,TGTGCCAGCAGTTTAAGAGAGGGGTGGGAGCAGTACTTC
many,-,TRBV10-3,TRBJ2-6,CAICESGANVLTF,TGTGCCATCTGTGAGTCTGGGGCCAACGTCCTGACTTTC
many,-,TRBV20-1,TRBJ2-4,CSAGDSLKNIQYF,TGCAGTGCTGGAGACAGCCTCAAAAACATTCAGTACTTC
many,TRBD1,TRBV6-4,TRBJ2-7,CASSDRDRRPYEQYF,TGTGCCAGCAGTGACCGGGACAGGCGTCCCTACGAGCAGTACTTC
-,-,TRBV5-4,TRBJ2-1,CASSLGGRIPSAYNEQFF,TGTGCCAGCAGCTTGGGTGGCAGAATACCATCCGCCTACAATGAGCAGTTCTTC
many,-,TRBV15,TRBJ1-5,CATSRDVGRQPQHF,TGTGCCACCAGCAGAGATGTTGGAAGGCAGCCCCAGCATTTT
many,TRBD2,TRBV12-3/TRBV12-4,TRBJ2-3,CASSRSGGVRYTQYF,TGTGCCAGCAGCCGGAGCGGGGGGGTCAGATATACGCAGTATTTT
many,TRBD1,TRBV28,TRBJ2-7,CASSKRGTGGNYEQYF,TGTGCCAGCAGTAAACGAGGGACAGGGGGAAACTACGAGCAGTACTTC
many,-,TRBV5-1,TRBJ2-7,CASSFKGGEQYF,TGCGCCAGCAGCTTTAAAGGGGGCGAGCAGTACTTC
many,TRBD1,TRBV2,TRBJ2-7,CASNRGSYEQYF,TGTGCCAGCAACAGGGGCTCCTACGAGCAGTACTTC
many,-,TRBV5-1,TRBJ2-2,CASSSQGIDTGELFF,TGCGCCAGCAGCTCGCAGGGGATCGACACCGGGGAGCTGTTTTTT
-,-,TRBV5-1,TRBJ1-1,CASSLGQCLSNTEAFF,TGCGCCAGCAGCCTCGGACAGTGTCTTTCCAACACTGAAGCTTTCTTT
many,-,TRBV7-9,TRBJ2-1,CASSPARGAVEQFF,TGTGCCAGCAGCCCAGCTAGGGGGGCGGTTGAGCAGTTCTTC
many,TRBD1,TRBV20-1,TRBJ1-5,CSASPGQASNQPQHF,TGCAGTGCTAGCCCCGGACAGGCCAGCAATCAGCCCCAGCATTTT
few,-,TRBV6-5,TRBJ2-3,CASRPGRSSTDTQYF,TGTGCCAGCAGGCCGGGACGGAGTAGCACAGATACGCAGTATTTT